This TCR beta chain was recorded in a study of human CD8 memory T cell subsets. Findings of the study overall: Stem-like memory and precursor exhausted T cell repertoires overlapped minimally with each other.

Concerning this clonotype: The target antigen is unknown.

A UMI-labeled 5' RACE approach was the method that produced the TCR beta libraries. TCRdb re-called the 5' RACE reads; every CDR3 protein appears as one record, without DNA. The sample includes roughly 10,000 distinct CDR3 sequences. Germline-derived CDR1 and CDR2 are MDHEN and SYDVKM. CDR3 length equals 14 residues. The specimen sequenced was CD8+ T cells from PBMCs. The chain is built from TRBV28 and TRBJ2-3; the TCRdb D gene call, TRBD2, has no DNA to confirm it. The receptor was isolated from a human donor in good health. CDR3 loop: CASNSGTYTDTQYF.